This T cell receptor (beta chain) was observed in a study of CD8+ T cells in alopecia areata. Study as a whole: The graft donors were approximately 6-13-month-old C3H/HeJ mice with spontaneous alopecia, and their skin went to roughly 6-10-week-old female C3H/HeJ mice.

RNA, once extracted, was reverse transcribed into cDNA for use as the sequencing template. Repertoires were generated with immunoSEQ multiplex PCR, while TCRdb's copy carries only in-frame clones and drops some. The record shows around 18,000 clones for this sample, with no singletons present. The CDR3 has 16 residues. The V gene's germline CDR1 is MNHDT and CDR2 YYDKIL. V trimming: 3 bases; J trimming: 4 bases; junction bases outside the gene matches: 7. This clone was seen repeatedly, ten times or more. The germline and genes are mouse ones. The read is 4 residues too short to cover the CDR3 end, so that end is filled in from the germline J gene. Sorting of pooled cutaneous lymph node cells used CD4, CD8alpha, NKG2D, NKG2ACE and other markers.

The chain has TRBV17 and TRBJ2-1, with 9 nucleotides matching TRBD2. The TCR was taken from a C3H/HeJ mouse with alopecia areata. Strain MHC haplotype: H2-k. Sample: CD8+ T cells sorted from a lymph node. The CDR3 loop is CASSSGYWGDYAEQFF. Incomplete CDR3 DNA: TGTGCTAGCAGTAGTGGGTACTGGGGGGATTATGCT.